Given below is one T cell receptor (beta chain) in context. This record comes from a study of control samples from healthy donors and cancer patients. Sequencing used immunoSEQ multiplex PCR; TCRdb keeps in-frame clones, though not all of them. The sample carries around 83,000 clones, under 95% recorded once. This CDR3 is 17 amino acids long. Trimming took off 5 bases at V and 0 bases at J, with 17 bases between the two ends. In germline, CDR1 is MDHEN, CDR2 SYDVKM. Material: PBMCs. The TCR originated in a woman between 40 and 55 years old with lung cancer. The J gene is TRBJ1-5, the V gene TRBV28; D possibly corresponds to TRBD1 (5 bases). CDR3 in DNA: TGTGCCAGCAGTATTCGGGACCTTTACTATAGCAATCAGCCCCAGCATTTT. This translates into CASSIRDLYYSNQPQHF.